The T cell receptor beta chain described here comes from a study of persistence of HIV-infected CD4 T cells (dated by TCRdb to the early 2020s). In the study overall: The median time participants had been on suppressive ART was 8 years. The clonality of all cells in each sorted population was measured by TCRbeta sequencing, and the clonality of infected cells was measured by proviral sequencing. Peripheral blood samples of up to roughly 180 mL were obtained at multiple time points, with the exception of a couple of participants, for whom leukapheresis was performed at a single time point. The study isolated CMV- and HIV-1 Gag-responding CD4+ T cells from ART-treated individuals to examine antigen-driven clonal expansion of HIV-1-infected cells. In the cross-participant TCR cluster analysis, under ten participants were included for CMV and 6 or 7 participants were included for Gag. Anti-CD3/anti-CD28 stimulation activated a higher proportion of cells, with a lower memory fraction, than antigen stimulation.

About this clone: The antigen it recognizes is unknown. No qualities accompany the bases; no much larger clone lies one base away.

The research as a whole found: Antigen-responding cells were enriched for degenerate expanded CDR3beta sequences, which suggests convergent selection of CD4+ responses to CMV and Gag. Within the same sorted populations, TCR oligoclonality correlated with proviral oligoclonality. The study involved few individuals and tested only a limited range of antigens. Restriction of bulk TCR analyses to the rare CMV-responding cells that actually carried HIV-1 proviruses was not possible. Significantly lower TCRbeta richness was observed in CMV- and Gag-responding cells than in anti-CD3/anti-CD28-responding cells, and higher oligoclonality was observed in CMV-responding cells than in CD3/CD28-stimulated and Gag-responding cells.

Its CDR3 holds 12 amino acids, cysteine through phenylalanine. The entry retains the CDR3 DNA only, 36 bases that are in frame from base 1. CDR1 LNHDA and CDR2 SQIVND were looked up in the germline V gene (reference sequence). V sheds 6 bases and J sheds 5 bases, leaving 10 bases between their ends. The immunoSEQ hsTCRB assay version 4 in survey mode was used to sequence TCRbeta repertoires from genomic DNA. Genomic DNA was diluted to roughly 9.2 ng/uL, using up to about 1 ug per sample for TCRbeta sequencing. Under the source paper's analysis protocol: TCRbeta data were analyzed in ImmunoSeq Analyzer 3.0, with diversity computed on productive nucleotide rearrangements. The improved Chao index was used to estimate lower-bound TCR diversity, and the Gini coefficient was used to estimate clonality using the Immunarch R package. Different nucleotide rearrangements encoding the same CDR3beta amino acid sequence were treated as distinct clonotypes. TCRbeta sequences significantly enriched in antigen-responding cells relative to anti-CD3/anti-CD28-activated cells were identified by differential abundance analysis. TCRs were clustered by predicted peptide-MHC specificity with GLIPH2, both within individual participants and across merged participant data sets. The clones in this table, taken by TCRdb from immuneACCESS, are in-frame only. Not every clone is retained; where verified, under half of the shortfall comes from an unresolved V gene, and the cause of the rest is unknown. The D gene and trimming were derived from the DNA, and the V and J assignments and clone size from that table. The sample profile shows 35,000 to 40,000 clones; roughly 86% of them were found once. The ten largest clones capture roughly 1.3% of the sample.

Sample treatment or condition, as interpreted from the label and publication: suppressive antiretroviral therapy. Cells were stimulated with anti-CD3/anti-CD28 magnetic beads as a nonspecific positive control representing the CD4+ T cell repertoire. Sorting of responding CD4+ T cells was based on upregulation of both CD40 ligand and CD69. HIV-1-infected adults in whom suppressive ART had been started during chronic infection were enrolled as participants. Participants had undetectable plasma HIV-1 RNA below 50 copies/mL for at least 4 years. To be included, a participant needed positive CMV serology and a CD4+ T cell count above 400 cells/uL. Before stimulation, PBMCs were isolated using density centrifugation and depleted of CD8+ T cells. CD8-depleted PBMCs were stimulated for 15 to 20 hours with anti-CD28/CD49d costimulation, CD40-blocking antibody and enfuvirtide to prevent new infections. Cell sorting was performed on a Beckman Coulter MoFlo Legacy or XDP sorter, and dead cells were excluded with propidium iodide. For samples with more than one million cells, genomic DNA was extracted with the QIAamp DNA Mini Kit, and for all other samples the Quick-DNA Microprep Kit was used.

The sequences come from CD4+ T cells sorted from PBMCs after approximately 19-hour stimulation, collected from a patient who received antiretroviral therapy. This sample's cell subset or site label indicates: CD40L+CD69+ CD4 T cells responding to anti-CD3/anti-CD28 beads, representing the overall repertoire. This clonotype was sampled from an adult man with HIV who was CMV-seropositive. Recombination joined TRBV19 with TRBJ1-1; there is no confident call for the D gene. The CDR3: CASSPGRTEAFF. Here is the DNA: TGTGCCAGTAGCCCCGGACGAACTGAAGCTTTCTTT.